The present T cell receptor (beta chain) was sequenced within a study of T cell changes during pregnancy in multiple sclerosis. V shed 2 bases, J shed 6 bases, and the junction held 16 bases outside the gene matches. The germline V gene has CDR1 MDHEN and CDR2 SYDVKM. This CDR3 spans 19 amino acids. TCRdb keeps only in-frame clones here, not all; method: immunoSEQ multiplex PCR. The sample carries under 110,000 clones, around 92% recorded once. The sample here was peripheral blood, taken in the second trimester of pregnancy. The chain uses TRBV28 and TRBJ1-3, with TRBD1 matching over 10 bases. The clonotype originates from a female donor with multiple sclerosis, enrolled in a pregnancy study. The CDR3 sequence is CASSLGLILRDRGENTIYF. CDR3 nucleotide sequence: TGTGCCAGCAGTTTAGGCCTTATCCTCCGGGACAGGGGCGAAAACACCATATATTTT. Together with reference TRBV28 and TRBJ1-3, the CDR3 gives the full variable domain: DVKVTQSSRYLVKRTGEKVFLECVQDMDHENMFWYRQDPGLGLRLIYFSYDVKMKEKGDIPEGYSVSREKKERFSLILESASTNQTSMYLCASSLGLILRDRGENTIYFGEGSWLTVV.